This T cell receptor (beta chain) stems from a study of cytomegalovirus exposure and HLA in healthy donors. A multiplex PCR was run with 60 Vbeta primers and 13 Jbeta primers. Profiled with immunoSEQ multiplex PCR; TCRdb holds only in-frame clones, not every one. Among 90,000 to 120,000 clones listed, approximately 76% were seen once. The CDR3 is 16 amino acids. The V segment lost 3 bases and the J segment 2 bases; nucleotides outside the gene matches: 4. CDR1 and CDR2 (germline): LGHNA, YSLEER. Sequenced material: PBMCs. The receptor's source is a man aged 18-30 years in good health and CMV-seronegative. V usage is TRBV4-3 and J usage is TRBJ1-5; 10 bases match TRBD1. The CDR3: CASSQATGGGNQPQHF. CDR3 nucleotide sequence: TGCGCCAGCAGCCAGGCGACAGGGGGCGGCAATCAGCCCCAGCATTTT.